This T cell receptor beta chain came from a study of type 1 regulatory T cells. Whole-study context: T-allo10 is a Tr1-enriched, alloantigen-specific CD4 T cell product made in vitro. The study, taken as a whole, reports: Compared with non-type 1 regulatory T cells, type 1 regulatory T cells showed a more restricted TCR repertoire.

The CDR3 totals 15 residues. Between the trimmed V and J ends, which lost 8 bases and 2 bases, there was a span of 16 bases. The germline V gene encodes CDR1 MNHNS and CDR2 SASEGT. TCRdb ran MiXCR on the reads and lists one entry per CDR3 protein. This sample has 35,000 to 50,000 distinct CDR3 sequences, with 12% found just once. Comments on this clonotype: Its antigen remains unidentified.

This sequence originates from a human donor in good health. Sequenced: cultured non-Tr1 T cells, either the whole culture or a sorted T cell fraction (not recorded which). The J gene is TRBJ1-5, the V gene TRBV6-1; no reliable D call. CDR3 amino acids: CASSLHPRGNQPQHF. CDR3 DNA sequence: TGTGCCAGCTCCTTACACCCCCGGGGCAATCAGCCCCAGCATTTT.